The 20 T cell receptor beta chains presented below share a single source sample, sequenced in a study of blood T cells in healthy people across ages. Combining a sample-barcoded 5' primer with a J-beta primer mix, a second PCR ran for about 6 to 12 cycles. TCRdb called the 5' RACE reads again in MiXCR, with one record for every CDR3 protein. The repertoire includes approximately 1,000,000 distinct CDR3 sequences, 45% of them detected once, and 15% to 20% sits in the top ten. Input material: blood. Receptors originate from a woman between 55 and 75 years old in good health.

CDR3 residues: CASSEEDVEEKLFF. The CDR3 DNA reads TGTGCCAGCAGTGAAGAGGACGTCGAGGAAAAACTGTTTTTT. This chain connects TRBV6-4 to TRBJ1-4; D unresolved. The germline CDR1 and CDR2 sequences are MRHNA and SNTAGT. The CDR3 is 14 amino acids. The germline V and J ends were trimmed by 3 bases and 8 bases, with 13 bases remaining between them.

The genes are TRBV20-1 and TRBJ2-1, with 10 bases fitting TRBD2. Germline V CDR1 and CDR2: DFQATT, SNEGSKA (reference sequence). This CDR3 contains 15 residues. CDR3: CSATKSSGSFHEQFF. In DNA, the CDR3 is TGCAGCGCCACGAAGTCTAGCGGGAGTTTCCATGAGCAGTTCTTC.

The V gene is TRBV20-1, the J gene TRBJ2-2, with TRBD2 matching 11 bases. There are 15 residues in the CDR3. The V segment lost 3 bases and the J segment 4 bases; nucleotides outside the gene matches: 4. The germline V gene encodes CDR1 DFQATT and CDR2 SNEGSKA (reference sequence). In nucleotides, the CDR3 is TGCAGTGCTAGCCAGACTAGCGGGACCACCGGGGAGCTGTTTTTT. This gives the protein CSASQTSGTTGELFF.

The rearrangement joins TRBV7-9 to TRBJ2-5; 7 bases are a match to TRBD2. Germline CDR1 reads SEHNR; CDR2 reads FQNEAQ (reference sequence). V lost 1 base, J lost 11 bases, and 16 bases stayed unmatched. The CDR3 spans 16 residues. The chain's CDR3 is CASSLVLAGVRNEQYF. CDR3 bases: TGTGCCAGCAGCTTAGTTCTGGCGGGAGTTCGGAATGAGCAGTACTTC. The entire variable domain, with the rest obtained from reference TRBV7-9 and TRBJ2-5, is as follows: DTGVSQNPRHKITKRGQNVTFRCDPISEHNRLYWYRQTLGQGPEFLTYFQNEAQLEKSRLLSDRFSAERPKGSFSTLEIQRTEQGDSAMYLCASSLVLAGVRNEQYFGPGTRLLVL.

The rearrangement links TRBV20-1 to TRBJ2-4, with D possibly matching TRBD2 (5 bases). TRBJ2-7 explains the end of the DNA better; the J call may be wrong. This CDR3 is built from 14 residues. Germline-derived CDR1 and CDR2 are DFQATT and SNEGSKA (reference sequence). The CDR3 DNA is TGCAGTGCTAGACTAGCAGCATCCCCATACGAGCAGTACTTC. It specifies CSARLAASPYEQYF.

The V and J genes are TRBV20-1 and TRBJ2-3, with D hard to call. The CDR3 length is 15 residues. V was shortened by 0 bases and J by 2 bases, with 12 bases between the two germline ends. Germline V gene data show CDR1 as DFQATT and CDR2 as SNEGSKA (reference sequence). The CDR3 region is CSARDLATATDTQYF. CDR3 DNA sequence: TGCAGTGCTAGAGATTTGGCTACCGCCACAGATACGCAGTATTTT.

This chain uses TRBV7-2 with TRBJ1-5; D not resolved. V was clipped by 1 base and J by 6 bases, with 16 bases between them. CDR1 and CDR2 from the germline V gene are SGHTA and FQGNSA. The CDR3 runs 16 residues. CDR3 DNA sequence: TGTGCCAGCAGCTTAGTTGGCGGAATGGGAACTCAGCCCCAGCATTTT. Protein product: CASSLVGGMGTQPQHF.

This rearrangement joins TRBV10-3 to TRBJ2-2; 7 bases are a match to TRBD1. Germline CDR1 and CDR2: ENHRY and SYGVKD. This CDR3 spans 12 amino acids. The V gene end was trimmed by 7 bases and the J gene end by 6 bases; junction bases not matched to a gene: 2. The CDR3 DNA follows: TGTGCCATCAAGGGGGCCCCCGGGGAGCTGTTTTTT. This codes for CAIKGAPGELFF.

The chain combines TRBV15 with TRBJ1-2, with unresolved D. CDR3 length equals 13 residues. Trimming removed 1 base from V and 5 bases from J, with 8 bases in between. Germline V lookup: CDR1 LNHNV, CDR2 YYDKDF (reference sequence). The CDR3: CATSRGEGYGYTF. The CDR3 DNA reads as TGTGCCACCAGCAGAGGCGAGGGATATGGCTACACCTTC.

The chain is built from TRBV20-1 and TRBJ2-7, with TRBD2 identical over 8 bases. The CDR3 loop spans 15 amino acids. The germline gives CDR1 DFQATT, CDR2 SNEGSKA (reference sequence). J was trimmed by 2 bases and V by 0 bases; bases with no gene match: 6. CDR3 coding DNA: TGCAGTGCTAGAGATGGCGGTAGCGGGACCTACGAGCAGTACTTC. Protein: CSARDGGSGTYEQYF.

The chain is built from TRBV10-2 and TRBJ2-1, with TRBD2 as a possible D gene (5 bases). Trimming took 2 bases from V and 0 from J, leaving 14 bases between them. Germline assignment: CDR1 WSHSY and CDR2 SAAADI. The CDR3 is 17 amino acids. As DNA, the CDR3 is TGCGCCAGCAGTGAGCCTTTAGCGTATTCCTCCTACAATGAGCAGTTCTTC. Its protein is CASSEPLAYSSYNEQFF.

This clonotype has only a few counts. The J gene is TRBJ2-3, the V gene TRBV20-1; D not certain. The ends were cut back, 6 bases at V and 6 bases at J, with 10 bases in the middle. CDR1 is DFQATT, CDR2 SNEGSKA, per germline (reference sequence). This CDR3 comprises 11 residues. CDR3 in DNA: TGCAGTGCCTCTAATTGGGATACGCAGTATTTT. It codes for CSASNWDTQYF.

This clonotype has only a few counts. This chain uses TRBV27 with TRBJ1-2, with 8 bases matching TRBD1. The CDR3 sequence is 14 residues long. Germline V lookup: CDR1 MNHEY, CDR2 SMNVEV (reference sequence). The V gene end was trimmed by 5 bases and the J gene end by 7 bases; junction bases not matched to a gene: 9. CDR3 loop: CASSTTIRGPGYTF. DNA for the CDR3: TGTGCCAGCAGTACTACAATCAGGGGGCCTGGCTACACCTTC.

This clonotype was observed a handful of times. This chain joins TRBV12-3 or TRBV12-4 and TRBJ2-1, with 10 nucleotides matching TRBD1. V trimming: 4 bases; J trimming: 6 bases; junction bases outside the gene matches: 6. The CDR3 loop spans 15 amino acids. The CDR3 here is CASSSRDRGPNEQFF. CDR3 nucleotide sequence: TGTGCCAGCAGTTCCCGGGACAGGGGCCCCAATGAGCAGTTCTTC.

This clonotype came up a few times. The chain has TRBV6-5 and TRBJ2-1; no reliable D call. The germline V and J ends were trimmed by 10 bases and 7 bases, with 17 bases remaining between them. This CDR3 has 13 residues. From germline, CDR1 is MNHEY and CDR2 SVGAGI. CDR3 protein: CATSDPRGNEQFF. In DNA form, the CDR3 reads TGTGCCACCTCCGACCCCCGAGGAAATGAGCAGTTCTTC.

The chain combines TRBV6-1 with TRBJ2-1, with 11 bases aligning to TRBD1. Germline V gene lookup returns CDR1 MNHNS and CDR2 SASEGT. CDR3 length equals 17 residues. The junction had 6 bases not matched to a gene; V was cut back by 3 bases and J by 2 bases. CDR3: CASSDARTGGAYNEQFF. CDR3 nucleotide sequence: TGTGCCAGCAGTGATGCCCGGACAGGGGGCGCCTACAATGAGCAGTTCTTC.

The CDR3 coding sequence is TGTGCCAGCAGTTTATCCCGGGCCAGCTCCTACGAGCAGTACTTC. It codes for CASSLSRASSYEQYF. The genes are TRBV27 and TRBJ2-7; D is ambiguous. This CDR3 is 15 amino acids long. Per germline, CDR1 MNHEY and CDR2 SMNVEV (reference sequence). The V end lost 0 bases, the J end lost 0 bases, and 9 bases lay between the germline ends.

The chain couples TRBV27 to TRBJ2-3; D gene uncertain. The germline gives CDR1 MNHEY, CDR2 SMNVEV (reference sequence). The CDR3 length is 16 residues. Trimming removed 3 bases from V and 5 bases from J, with 18 bases in between. CDR3 in DNA: TGTGCCAGCAGTTTGCTTCCCCTCAGGTCGGGAGATACGCAGTATTTT. It specifies CASSLLPLRSGDTQYF.

The sample holds a few counts of this clonotype. The gene calls are TRBV24-1 and TRBJ2-3, with D hard to call. This CDR3 has 11 amino acids. The V gene lost 9 bases and the J gene lost 7 bases, with 10 bases spanning the gap. Per the germline V gene, CDR1 is KGHDR and CDR2 is SFDVKD. CDR3 loop: CATETSYTQYF. The CDR3 nucleotides read TGTGCCACCGAGACTTCGTATACGCAGTATTTT.

V gene TRBV29-1 combines with J gene TRBJ2-1, with D possibly called TRBD1 or TRBD2 (5 bases each). Germline V lookup: CDR1 SQVTM, CDR2 ANQGSEA. Trimming took off 7 bases at V and 6 bases at J, with 13 bases between the two ends. The CDR3 totals 12 residues. The CDR3 region has the DNA TGCAGCGGGGGGATGCGGAGCAATGAGCAGTTCTTC. Translated, it gives CSGGMRSNEQFF.